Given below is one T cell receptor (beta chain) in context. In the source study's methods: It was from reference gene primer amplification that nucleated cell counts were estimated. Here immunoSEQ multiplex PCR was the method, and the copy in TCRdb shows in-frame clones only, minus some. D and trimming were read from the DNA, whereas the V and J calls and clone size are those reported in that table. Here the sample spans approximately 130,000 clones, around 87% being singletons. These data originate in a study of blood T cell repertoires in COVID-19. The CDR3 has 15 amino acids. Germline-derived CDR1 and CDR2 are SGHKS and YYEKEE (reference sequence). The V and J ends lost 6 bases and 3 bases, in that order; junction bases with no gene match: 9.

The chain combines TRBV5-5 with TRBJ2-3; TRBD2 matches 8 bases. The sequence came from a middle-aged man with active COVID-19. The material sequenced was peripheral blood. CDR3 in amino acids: CASTLLAGQTDTQYF. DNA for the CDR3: TGTGCCAGCACCTTATTAGCGGGGCAGACAGATACGCAGTATTTT.